This TCR beta chain was found in a study of T cells of healthy individuals. TCRdb recomputed calls from the 5' RACE reads with MiXCR, one row per CDR3 protein. The sample shows 100,000 or so distinct CDR3 sequences, under 20% of them seen only once. This clonotype was observed a few times. Germline loops: CDR1 MNHEY, CDR2 SVGAGI. The CDR3 runs 14 residues. With 2 bases removed from V and 6 bases from J, the gap between germline ends came to 14 bases. The chain is built from TRBV6-5 and TRBJ2-7; D possibly corresponds to TRBD1 (6 bases). The clonotype originates from a human donor in good health. For the CDR3, the DNA is TGTGCCAGCAGTTACGGGCAGGGGACGGGCGAGCAGTACTTC. This translates into CASSYGQGTGEQYF.